This passage covers 18 T cell receptor beta chains from one sample sequenced in a study of human T cells and chemical hapten exposure. TCRdb ran MiXCR on the 5' RACE reads and lists one entry per CDR3 protein. Seen here are about 140,000 distinct CDR3 sequences, about 4% observed once, and the top ten hold approximately 1.4%. It was from unfractionated whole blood that total RNA was extracted. These receptor sequences come from a female donor in good health.

This clonotype was observed many times. The chain has TRBV7-8 and TRBJ2-5; D is ambiguous. CDR3 length equals 16 residues. Germline V lookup: CDR1 SGHVS, CDR2 FQNEAQ. Trimming left V 5 bases short and J 1 base short, with 17 bases between. CDR3 bases: TGTGCCAGCAGCCGGGCGGCTTATGCCCTCCAAGAGACCCAGTACTTC. This encodes CASSRAAYALQETQYF.

The chain joins TRBV5-1 to TRBJ2-5, with D unclear. Germline V CDR1 and CDR2: SGHRS, YFSETQ. The CDR3 is made up of 15 amino acids. V dropped 3 bases and J dropped 1 base, with 13 bases sitting between them. CDR3 amino acids: CASSWNYDTQETQYF. In nucleotides, the CDR3 is TGCGCCAGCAGCTGGAACTACGACACCCAAGAGACCCAGTACTTC.

In its sample, this clonotype was seen a few times. The chain employs TRBV15 and TRBJ2-1, with 8 bases identical to TRBD2. Trimming cost V 0 bases and J 6 bases; bases outside gene matches: 4. The germline CDR1 and CDR2 sequences are LNHNV and YYDKDF (reference sequence). There are 15 residues in the CDR3. The CDR3 DNA is TGTGCCACCAGCAGAGATGTCGGGGGGGGCAATGAGCAGTTCTTC. Its translation is CATSRDVGGGNEQFF.

This clonotype came up many times. The gene calls are TRBV6-5 and TRBJ2-7, with 10 bases matching TRBD1. J was trimmed by 7 bases and V by 6 bases; bases with no gene match: 12. This CDR3 comprises 15 residues. The V gene's germline CDR1 is MNHEY and CDR2 SVGAGI. The CDR3 is CASSKMGTGVGEQYF. The CDR3 DNA reads TGTGCCAGCAGCAAAATGGGGACAGGGGTCGGGGAGCAGTACTTC.

This rearrangement joins TRBV12-3 or TRBV12-4 to TRBJ2-3; 9 positions match TRBD2. After removal of 4 bases from V and 2 bases from J, the junction contained 10 bases not matched to a gene. CDR3 length: 17 amino acids. CDR3 in amino acids: CASSSFERGVNTDTQYF. CDR3 DNA: TGTGCCAGCAGTTCCTTCGAGCGGGGGGTAAACACAGATACGCAGTATTTT.

In this sample, this clonotype turned up many times. The J gene is TRBJ1-2, the V gene TRBV20-1; TRBD1 is a possible D gene (6 bases). V was clipped by 2 bases and J by 2 bases, with 9 bases between them. The germline V gene encodes CDR1 DFQATT and CDR2 SNEGSKA (reference sequence). The CDR3 spans 13 residues. CDR3 protein: CSARRGANYGYTF. In DNA, the CDR3 is TGCAGTGCTAGAAGGGGGGCCAACTATGGCTACACCTTC.

This clonotype was seen repeatedly, ten times or more. DNA of the CDR3: TGCGCCAGCAGCTTGGGGGCTAGCGGGGGATCATCGCAGTATTTT. It encodes CASSLGASGGSSQYF. The V call is TRBV5-1, the J call TRBJ2-3; 10 nucleotides align to TRBD2. This CDR3 spans 15 amino acids. J lost 10 bases, V lost 0 bases, and 8 bases had no gene match. The germline V gene has CDR1 SGHRS and CDR2 YFSETQ.

The sample holds many counts of this clonotype. This rearrangement joins TRBV29-1 to TRBJ1-1; D gene uncertain. Per germline, CDR1 SQVTM and CDR2 ANQGSEA. The CDR3 runs 12 residues. The V end was cut by 1 base, the J end by 5 bases, with 8 bases between. In DNA form, the CDR3 reads TGCAGCGTTGAAGGTGTAATAACTGAAGCTTTCTTT. This encodes CSVEGVITEAFF.

This clonotype was found many times. The V and J genes are TRBV11-3 and TRBJ1-2; the D is unclear. V lost 3 bases to trimming and J lost 2 bases, with 19 bases between them. This CDR3 spans 17 amino acids. CDR1 is SGHNT, CDR2 YENEEA, per germline. The CDR3 region has the DNA TGTGCCAGCAGCTTTCCGCGGAGTAGGAGACCAAACTATGGCTACACCTTC. Its protein product is CASSFPRSRRPNYGYTF. Full variable domain (rest looked up from reference TRBV11-3 and TRBJ1-2): EAGVVQSPRYKIIEKKQPVAFWCNPISGHNTLYWYLQNLGQGPELLIRYENEEAVDDSQLPKDRFSAERLKGVDSTLKIQPAELGDSAVYLCASSFPRSRRPNYGYTFGSGTRLTVV.

This clonotype was counted at least ten times. The genes are TRBV11-1 and TRBJ1-2; 9 nucleotides align to TRBD1. There are 13 residues in the CDR3. Germline CDR1 SGHAT, CDR2 FQDESV (reference sequence). V lost 3 bases, J lost 4 bases, and 0 bases stayed unmatched. The CDR3 loop reads CASSLDRGYGYTF. In DNA form, the CDR3 reads TGTGCCAGCAGCTTGGACAGGGGCTATGGCTACACCTTC.

At least ten counts were recorded for this clonotype. This chain links TRBV5-1 with TRBJ2-5; possibly TRBD2 for D (6 bases). V was shortened by 9 bases and J by 0 bases, with 9 bases between the two germline ends. CDR3 length equals 12 residues. The germline gives CDR1 SGHRS, CDR2 YFSETQ. In nucleotides, the CDR3 is TGCGCCACCCGGAGGGACCAAGAGACCCAGTACTTC. This gives the protein CATRRDQETQYF.

This clonotype was counted at least ten times. The V gene is TRBV4-1, the J gene TRBJ1-2; maybe TRBD1 (6 bases). The CDR3 is 19 amino acids. The V gene lost 1 base and the J gene lost 4 bases, with 25 bases spanning the gap. In germline, CDR1 is MGHRA, CDR2 YSYEKL. The CDR3 DNA is TGCGCCAGCAGCCAAGCCAATCCGGTTCGACAGGAACTATTCTATGGCTACACCTTC. Its protein product is CASSQANPVRQELFYGYTF.

This clonotype has at least ten counts. This chain connects TRBV2 to TRBJ1-2, with 7 bases that match TRBD1. Germline V CDR1 and CDR2: SNHLY, FYNNEI. CDR3 length: 16 residues. V lost 4 bases, J lost 0 bases, and 8 bases stayed unmatched. In DNA form, the CDR3 reads TGTGCCAGCAGTGGGAGGGGGCAGCACCCTAACTATGGCTACACCTTC. Its translation is CASSGRGQHPNYGYTF.

At least ten counts were recorded for this clonotype. This chain links TRBV20-1 with TRBJ1-1; TRBD1 might be the D (6 bases). This CDR3 has 14 residues. Trimming left V 4 bases short and J 1 base short, with 13 bases between. Germline V gene data show CDR1 as DFQATT and CDR2 as SNEGSKA (reference sequence). Written as DNA, the CDR3 is TGCAGTGCTATAGACCGGGACAAGAACACTGAAGCTTTCTTT. Its protein product is CSAIDRDKNTEAFF.

This clonotype was observed many times. This chain uses TRBV29-1 with TRBJ2-1; D gene uncertain. CDR3 size: 15 residues. Germline V lookup: CDR1 SQVTM, CDR2 ANQGSEA. The V end was cut by 1 base, the J end by 0 bases, with 10 bases between. The CDR3 loop reads CSVEGGVTSYNEQFF. The CDR3 nucleotides are TGCAGCGTTGAAGGTGGTGTGACCTCCTACAATGAGCAGTTCTTC.

There are many counts of this clonotype. This chain links TRBV5-1 with TRBJ2-7; 7 positions match TRBD2. The CDR3 sequence is 14 residues long. The germline gives CDR1 SGHRS, CDR2 YFSETQ. The V and J ends lost 4 bases and 4 bases, in that order; junction bases with no gene match: 8. CDR3 sequence reads: CASSENERGYEQYF. CDR3 nucleotide sequence: TGCGCCAGCAGCGAAAATGAGCGGGGATACGAGCAGTACTTC.

This clonotype was seen at least ten times. This rearrangement joins TRBV4-2 to TRBJ2-3, with D perhaps TRBD2 (6 bases). The CDR3 contains 15 residues. Trimming took off 6 bases at V and 4 bases at J, with 17 bases between the two ends. Germline lookup yields CDR1 LGHNA and CDR2 YNFKEQ. The DNA for the CDR3 is TGTGCCAGCAGTCCCTTTGCGGGGTCCCCAGATACGCAGTATTTT. This gives the protein CASSPFAGSPDTQYF.

The sample holds many counts of this clonotype. The gene calls are TRBV27 and TRBJ2-5, with 8 bases lining up with TRBD1. The CDR3 runs to 15 residues. After removal of 2 bases from V and 1 base from J, the junction contained 3 bases not matched to a gene. Germline V lookup: CDR1 MNHEY, CDR2 SMNVEV (reference sequence). The CDR3 coding sequence is TGTGCCAGCAGTTTAGACAGGGGTTCCCAAGAGACCCAGTACTTC. Translated, it gives CASSLDRGSQETQYF.